These T cell receptor beta chains were read from a single sample in a study of diagnostic markers for celiac disease. TCRdb reprocessed the reads, with one entry per CDR3 protein and no DNA. The repertoire table contains approximately 1,500 distinct CDR3 sequences. The specimen sequenced was either unsorted cells or a sorted T cell fraction (not recorded which). The origin of the receptors is a human donor. The CDR3 runs from the conserved cysteine through the conserved F or W. Clone size is not always given. Where it is, it says once, few, many or a class for expanded clones.

cdr3_aa: CSARVSRTSGVRGAYEQYF
v_call: TRBV20-1
clone_size: medium-sized
j_call: TRBJ2-7

cdr3_aa: CASSFDDRDNTEAFF
v_call: TRBV12-3/TRBV12-4
clone_size: large
j_call: TRBJ1-1

cdr3_aa: CASSLMWGSTDTQYF
v_call: TRBV7-3
clone_size: large
j_call: TRBJ2-3

cdr3_aa: CASRVGRQGGAGTF
v_call: TRBV28
clone_size: large
j_call: TRBJ1-2

cdr3_aa: CASSFWGRSTDTQYF
v_call: TRBV27
clone_size: -
j_call: TRBJ2-3

cdr3_aa: CASSLRAGGFSYEQYF
v_call: TRBV7-2
clone_size: -
j_call: TRBJ2-7

cdr3_aa: CSARVAGPQETQYF
v_call: TRBV20-1
clone_size: -
j_call: TRBJ2-5

cdr3_aa: CASSLVGLQGHGTDTQYF
v_call: TRBV12-3/TRBV12-4
clone_size: medium-sized
j_call: TRBJ2-3

cdr3_aa: CASSPHARVSSNEQFF
v_call: TRBV5-4
clone_size: -
j_call: TRBJ2-1

cdr3_aa: CASSVTGWNTEAFF
v_call: TRBV6-1
clone_size: -
j_call: TRBJ1-1

cdr3_aa: CSAQDRGRFLTDTQYF
v_call: TRBV20-1
clone_size: large
j_call: TRBJ2-3

cdr3_aa: CASSLAGGPDTQYF
v_call: TRBV5-1
clone_size: medium-sized
j_call: TRBJ2-3

cdr3_aa: CATSAEDTQYF
v_call: TRBV24-1
clone_size: -
j_call: TRBJ2-3

cdr3_aa: CASSPRDRAGYTF
v_call: TRBV19
clone_size: -
j_call: TRBJ1-2

cdr3_aa: CSARRPGQGIENTIYF
v_call: TRBV20-1
clone_size: -
j_call: TRBJ1-3

cdr3_aa: CASSQEIYSSGYGYTF
v_call: TRBV4-2
clone_size: -
j_call: TRBJ1-2